These 2 T cell receptor beta chains were sequenced from one sample in a study of early T cells in non-severe SARS-CoV-2 infection. One entry per CDR3 protein results from TCRdb running MiXCR on the 5' RACE reads. Of 95,000 to 100,000 distinct CDR3 sequences in the sample, about 13% were seen once. The sequenced sample consisted of whole blood. The receptors shown here come from an adult who was a healthcare worker with PCR-confirmed SARS-CoV-2 infection or an uninfected control (not recorded which).

The rearrangement joins TRBV18 to TRBJ2-1; no clear D gene. Trimming removed 1 base from V and 4 bases from J, with 8 bases in between. Germline V gene data show CDR1 as KGHSH and CDR2 as LQKENI. This CDR3 is 14 amino acids long. CDR3: CASSPRLEYNEQFF. CDR3 nucleotide sequence: TGTGCCAGCTCACCACGCCTAGAATACAATGAGCAGTTCTTC. Based on the CDR3 plus reference TRBV18 and TRBJ2-1, the full variable domain is NAGVMQNPRHLVRRRGQEARLRCSPMKGHSHVYWYRQLPEEGLKFMVYLQKENIIDESGMPKERFSAEFPKEGPSILRIQQVVRGDSAAYFCASSPRLEYNEQFFGPGTRLTVL.

This clonotype was detected ten times or more. The CDR3 DNA sequence: TGTGCCAGCAGCTTGAGTGTTCTCCGGGTCGGTGGCTACACCTTC. This codes for CASSLSVLRVGGYTF. The chain has TRBV11-2 and TRBJ1-2; D gene unclear. Germline CDR1 is SGHAT and CDR2 is FQNNGV. V was pared by 3 bases and J by 7 bases, with 18 bases between. CDR3 length equals 15 residues.